This TCR beta chain was retrieved from a study of T cell changes during pregnancy in multiple sclerosis. Generated by immunoSEQ multiplex PCR, the TCRdb table keeps only in-frame clones and is missing some. The data hold around 100,000 clones, with approximately 90% observed a single time. CDR3 length equals 14 residues. V lost 3 bases and J lost 2, with 10 bases in between. Germline assignment: CDR1 MNHEY and CDR2 SVGAGI. This clone is a singleton in its sample. Additional DNA sequences in this sample encode the identical CDR3. V and J are TRBV6-5 and TRBJ2-5; D is unresolved. The clonotype originates from a female donor in good health, enrolled as a control in a pregnancy study. This specimen was peripheral blood, taken in the second trimester of pregnancy. CDR3 sequence (DNA): TGTGCCAGCAGTTATACAGAATTACAAGAGACCCAGTACTTC. It specifies CASSYTELQETQYF.